The 2 T cell receptor beta chains given below trace back to one sample, sequenced in a study of human T cells and chemical hapten exposure. MiXCR, run by TCRdb on the RACE reads, gives a single entry per CDR3 protein. The sample has 50,000 to 65,000 distinct CDR3 sequences; 9.4% are singletons. Sample time point: pre-sensitization, week 0. Treatment described: therapeutic diphenylcyclopropenone sensitization with weekly scalp DPC. The specimen was whole blood, collected in connection with sensitization to the hapten diphenylcyclopropenone (DPC). Receptors originate from a woman aged 40 to 55 with alopecia areata. Some clones in this sample may be carry-over from other donors' samples.

This clonotype was counted at least ten times. J is TRBJ2-3 and V is TRBV7-2; perhaps TRBD2 as D (6 bases). Trimming pared 4 bases from V and 6 bases from J, leaving 17 bases between. The CDR3 extends over 15 amino acids. Per germline, CDR1 SGHTA and CDR2 FQGNSA. CDR3 in amino acids: CASSSTGLPPDTQYF. The DNA of the CDR3 is TGTGCCAGCAGCTCCACGGGACTGCCCCCCGATACGCAGTATTTT.

This clonotype was counted ten times or more. The V gene is TRBV4-2, the J gene TRBJ1-5; no clear D gene. CDR1 is LGHNA and CDR2 is YNFKEQ in the germline V gene. This CDR3 spans 14 amino acids. Trimming stripped 1 base from V and 6 bases from J, with 10 bases between. Written as DNA, the CDR3 is TGTGCCAGCAGCCAAGGAGAGCCTGGTCAGCCCCAGCATTTT. Encoded protein: CASSQGEPGQPQHF.